These 28 T cell receptor beta chains were all obtained from the same sample, sequenced in a study of cytomegalovirus exposure and HLA in healthy donors. The PCR ran on 60 Vbeta and 13 Jbeta primers. Sequenced by immunoSEQ multiplex PCR; TCRdb stores in-frame clones only, minus some. This sample has about 160,000 clones; 65% to 85% occur once, and the top ten carry approximately 7%. Input material: PBMCs. These receptor sequences come from a woman aged 40-49 years in good health and CMV-seropositive.

V and J are TRBV9 and TRBJ1-2, with 7 bases lining up with TRBD1. From germline, CDR1 is SGDLS and CDR2 YYNGEE. The CDR3 runs to 13 residues. The J segment lost 7 bases and the V segment lost 4 bases, leaving 7 bases of the junction unmatched. In DNA, the CDR3 is TGTGCCAGCAGCCAAGGGGGCCCGAGTGGCTACACCTTC. This translates into CASSQGGPSGYTF.

This rearrangement joins TRBV5-6 to TRBJ2-7; 10 nucleotides align to TRBD1. The ends lost 4 bases at V and 7 bases at J; junction bases unmatched: 17. The germline V gene has CDR1 SGHDT and CDR2 YYEEEE. The CDR3 has 17 amino acids. The CDR3 here is CASSVPPALGTGVEQYF. Here the CDR3 DNA reads TGTGCCAGCAGCGTGCCTCCCGCCCTCGGGACAGGGGTAGAGCAGTACTTC. The full variable domain, with the rest looked up from reference TRBV5-6 and TRBJ2-7, is DAGVTQSPTHLIKTRGQQVTLRCSPKSGHDTVSWYQQALGQGPQFIFQYYEEEERQRGNFPDRFSGHQFPNYSSELNVNALLLGDSALYLCASSVPPALGTGVEQYFGPGTRLTVT.

The chain recombines TRBV14 with TRBJ2-5, with D possibly TRBD1 on 6 matching bases. V dropped 3 bases and J dropped 7 bases, with 18 bases sitting between them. Per the germline V gene, CDR1 is SGHDN and CDR2 is FVKESK. The CDR3 has 15 residues. In DNA form, the CDR3 reads TGTGCCAGCAGCCATTCAGGGACACCCATGGGGACCCAGTACTTC. Its protein is CASSHSGTPMGTQYF.

This clone was detected once. The CDR3 sequence: CASSVGGGQGGEKLFF. CDR3 DNA sequence: TGTGCCAGCAGCGTAGGAGGGGGACAGGGAGGGGAAAAACTGTTTTTT. The genes are TRBV9 and TRBJ1-4, with 9 bases fitting TRBD1. Germline V gene sequence: CDR1 SGDLS, CDR2 YYNGEE. The CDR3 is 16 residues long. Trimming removed 0 bases from V and 8 bases from J; junction bases left unmatched: 8. The complete variable domain, with remaining parts taken from reference TRBV9 and TRBJ1-4, reads DSGVTQTPKHLITATGQRVTLRCSPRSGDLSVYWYQQSLDQGLQFLIQYYNGEERAKGNILERFSAQQFPDLHSELNLSSLELGDSALYFCASSVGGGQGGEKLFFGSGTQLSVL.

This chain uses TRBV11-1 with TRBJ2-7; 11 bases line up with TRBD1. J lost 6 bases, V lost 2 bases, and 3 bases had no gene match. CDR1 is SGHAT, CDR2 FQDESV, per germline (reference sequence). CDR3 length: 14 amino acids. CDR3 loop: CASSLRTGGSEQYF. CDR3 bases: TGTGCCAGCAGCTTAAGGACAGGGGGCAGCGAGCAGTACTTC.

The chain couples TRBV28 to TRBJ1-5; a possible D gene is TRBD1 (5 bases). The CDR3 length is 12 residues. Trimming took off 4 bases at V and 6 bases at J, with 7 bases between the two ends. Germline CDR1 and CDR2: MDHEN and SYDVKM. The CDR3 region is CASSSQGQPQHF. The DNA for the CDR3 is TGTGCCAGCAGTTCCCAGGGTCAGCCCCAGCATTTT.

The genes are TRBV9 and TRBJ1-1; TRBD1 aligns across 7 bases. After removal of 3 bases from V and 1 base from J, the junction contained 6 bases not matched to a gene. The CDR3 has 15 residues. The germline V gene has CDR1 SGDLS and CDR2 YYNGEE. Written as DNA, the CDR3 is TGTGCCAGCAGCGCGAGGACAGGAGGGAACACTGAAGCTTTCTTT. Its translation: CASSARTGGNTEAFF.

The chain carries TRBV5-1 and TRBJ1-1; the D gene is possibly TRBD1 (6 bases). Trimming removed 6 bases from V and 0 bases from J, with 12 bases in between. This CDR3 has 14 amino acids. Germline V CDR1 and CDR2: SGHRS, YFSETQ. CDR3 sequence (DNA): TGCGCCAGCACCTCCGGGACAATGAACACTGAAGCTTTCTTT. This codes for CASTSGTMNTEAFF.

The J gene is TRBJ1-1, the V gene TRBV19; 12 bases line up with TRBD1. Trimming cost V 2 bases and J 11 bases; bases outside gene matches: 3. Germline V gene lookup returns CDR1 LNHDA and CDR2 SQIVND (reference sequence). The CDR3 sequence is 13 residues long. The CDR3 nucleotides read TGTGCCAGTAGTATACCGGGACAGGGGGCGGCTTTCTTT. Translation: CASSIPGQGAAFF.

This chain uses TRBV7-8 with TRBJ1-1; D is unresolved. V was cut by 2 bases and J by 2 bases, with 9 bases left in between. Germline values: CDR1 SGHVS, CDR2 FQNEAQ. The CDR3 consists of 14 residues. As DNA, the CDR3 is TGTGCCAGCAGCTTACACAGAAGTAACACTGAAGCTTTCTTT. This gives the protein CASSLHRSNTEAFF.

The J gene is TRBJ2-1, the V gene TRBV7-6, with D possibly matching TRBD2 (6 bases). V was pared by 4 bases and J by 0 bases, with 13 bases between. Germline V gene data show CDR1 as SGHVS and CDR2 as FNYEAQ. The CDR3 loop spans 16 amino acids. The DNA for the CDR3 is TGTGCCAGCAGCTCGGCGGACTACCGCTCCTACAATGAGCAGTTCTTC. It specifies CASSSADYRSYNEQFF.

This clone was observed once. V is TRBV2 and J is TRBJ2-6; D gene ambiguous. With 6 bases removed from V and 0 bases from J, the gap between germline ends came to 15 bases. Germline values: CDR1 SNHLY, CDR2 FYNNEI. The CDR3 extends over 17 amino acids. The CDR3 sequence is CASSPVQPPSGANVLTF. The CDR3 nucleotides are TGTGCCAGCAGCCCGGTTCAACCTCCCTCTGGGGCCAACGTCCTGACTTTC.

V usage is TRBV29-1 and J usage is TRBJ2-7; D possibly corresponds to TRBD1 (6 bases). V was shortened by 7 bases and J by 2 bases, with 15 bases between the two germline ends. The CDR3 consists of 13 residues. Germline CDR1 SQVTM, CDR2 ANQGSEA. In DNA form, the CDR3 reads TGCAGCGCAGCCGGGACAACGACCTACGAGCAGTACTTC. Its translation: CSAAGTTTYEQYF.

V gene TRBV6-5 combines with J gene TRBJ1-1, with TRBD1 identical over 9 bases. CDR3 size: 16 residues. Germline V gene lookup returns CDR1 MNHEY and CDR2 SVGAGI. The V and J ends lost 3 bases and 13 bases, in that order; junction bases with no gene match: 18. CDR3 in DNA: TGTGCCAGCAGTTATAAGGGACAGGGAAGTGGAGAGAATCGTTTCTTT. Translating gives CASSYKGQGSGENRFF.

This chain uses TRBV4-3 with TRBJ1-6, with D possibly being TRBD1 (5 bases). The CDR3 consists of 16 residues. Germline V gene lookup returns CDR1 LGHNA and CDR2 YSLEER. Trimming left V 1 base short and J 7 bases short, with 14 bases between. The CDR3: CASSQGRGVSNSPLHF. CDR3 bases: TGCGCCAGCAGCCAAGGTAGGGGTGTTTCAAATTCACCCCTCCACTTT.

This clone was detected only a few times. V usage is TRBV10-3 and J usage is TRBJ1-2; possibly TRBD1 for D (5 bases). The V and J ends lost 6 bases and 5 bases respectively, with 19 bases between them. CDR3 length: 15 amino acids. Germline-derived CDR1 and CDR2 are ENHRY and SYGVKD. CDR3 coding DNA: TGTGCCATCAGCCTCGACAGCTACTTAGGATATGGCTACACCTTC. Translating it yields CAISLDSYLGYGYTF.

V is TRBV29-1 and J is TRBJ2-7; D perhaps matches TRBD2 (6 bases). CDR1 SQVTM and CDR2 ANQGSEA come from the germline V gene. The V and J ends lost 0 bases and 6 bases respectively, with 9 bases between them. The CDR3 loop spans 12 amino acids. Written as DNA, the CDR3 is TGCAGCGTTGAAGAGATGGGGGGCGAGCAGTACTTC. It specifies CSVEEMGGEQYF.

V usage is TRBV27 and J usage is TRBJ1-4; 8 nucleotides align to TRBD1. V lost 6 bases, J lost 5 bases, and 5 bases stayed unmatched. The germline V gene encodes CDR1 MNHEY and CDR2 SMNVEV (reference sequence). This CDR3 has 14 residues. The CDR3 loop is CASRRGTGNEKLFF. The CDR3 DNA reads TGTGCCAGCAGGAGAGGGACAGGAAATGAAAAACTGTTTTTT.

The chain employs TRBV19 and TRBJ2-7; D may be TRBD1 (6 bases). Germline CDR1 is LNHDA and CDR2 is SQIVND (reference sequence). V was cut by 6 bases and J by 6 bases, with 18 bases left in between. The CDR3 consists of 14 residues. DNA for the CDR3: TGTGCCAGTAGCCCTCCCAGACAGGCCTCCGAGCAGTACTTC. Its translation is CASSPPRQASEQYF.

On this clone: The conserved phenylalanine or tryptophan is not found at the CDR3 terminus, so this likely reflects a read error. The DNA is omitted, as the CDR3 cannot be located on it reliably, and the CDR3 follows TCRdb's listing. This sequence joins TRBV25-1 and TRBJ1-2; whether TRBD1, the table's D call, matches the DNA was not checked. Germline CDR1 reads MGHDK; CDR2 reads SYGVNS. Both ends counted, the CDR3 spans 13 residues. The CDR3 here is CASSELLWDRGSC.

The CDR3 DNA sequence: TGTGCCAGCAGCTTTAACGGACAGGGTAGGGGCTACACCTTC. As protein: CASSFNGQGRGYTF. The V and J genes are TRBV7-3 and TRBJ1-2; 8 positions agree with TRBD1. CDR3 size: 14 residues. J gave up 8 bases and V 3 bases, and 8 bases lay outside the gene matches. Germline loops: CDR1 SGHTA, CDR2 FQGTGA. The variable domain in full, completed from reference TRBV7-3 and TRBJ1-2, reads GAGVSQTPSNKVTEKGKYVELRCDPISGHTALYWYRQSLGQGPEFLIYFQGTGAADDSGLPNDRFFAVRPEGSVSTLKIQRTERGDSAVYLCASSFNGQGRGYTFGSGTRLTVV.

The genes are TRBV4-2 and TRBJ1-1, with D hard to call. The CDR3 is 13 amino acids. Trimming left V 2 bases short and J 10 bases short, with 14 bases between. Germline CDR1 reads LGHNA; CDR2 reads YNFKEQ. CDR3 amino acids: CASSQSRWEGAFF. The CDR3 coding sequence is TGTGCCAGCAGCCAATCCCGGTGGGAGGGAGCTTTCTTT.

The V gene is TRBV7-2, the J gene TRBJ1-2; D perhaps matches TRBD1 (6 bases). V was clipped by 3 bases and J by 1 base, with 12 bases between them. The CDR3 contains 15 residues. Germline assignment: CDR1 SGHTA and CDR2 FQGNSA. The CDR3 sequence: CASSLDSFFNYGYTF. CDR3 DNA: TGTGCCAGCAGCTTGGACAGTTTTTTTAACTATGGCTACACCTTC. Complete variable domain (other parts from reference TRBV7-2 and TRBJ1-2): GAGVSQSPSNKVTEKGKDVELRCDPISGHTALYWYRQSLGQGLEFLIYFQGNSAPDKSGLPSDRFSAERTGGSVSTLTIQRTQQEDSAVYLCASSLDSFFNYGYTFGSGTRLTVV.

This chain uses TRBV6-1 with TRBJ2-7; 9 positions agree with TRBD1. Germline V gene sequence: CDR1 MNHNS, CDR2 SASEGT. CDR3 length: 15 residues. The V gene end was trimmed by 10 bases and the J gene end by 3 bases; junction bases not matched to a gene: 13. This chain's CDR3 is CATRTTGQGLYEQYF. The CDR3 DNA reads TGTGCCACCCGGACTACGGGACAGGGCCTCTACGAGCAGTACTTC.

In nucleotides, the CDR3 is TGTGCCAGCAGTTTATTGGTGAGGGCCACTGAAGCTTTCTTT. It specifies CASSLLVRATEAFF. This rearrangement joins TRBV28 to TRBJ1-1; D remains ambiguous. Germline CDR1 MDHEN, CDR2 SYDVKM. This CDR3 has 14 residues. V was pared by 1 base and J by 4 bases, with 10 bases between. Variable domain in full (rest from reference TRBV28 and TRBJ1-1): DVKVTQSSRYLVKRTGEKVFLECVQDMDHENMFWYRQDPGLGLRLIYFSYDVKMKEKGDIPEGYSVSREKKERFSLILESASTNQTSMYLCASSLLVRATEAFFGQGTRLTVV.

This clone has just a few counts. The rearrangement uses TRBV30 and TRBJ2-3; D uncertain. Germline values: CDR1 GTSNPN, CDR2 SVGIG (reference sequence). V lost 2 bases and J lost 1, with 13 bases in between. CDR3 size: 15 residues. The CDR3 nucleotides are TGTGCCTGGAGTTACCGCGCTCGGGGCACAGATACGCAGTATTTT. Protein sequence: CAWSYRARGTDTQYF.

This chain connects TRBV5-6 to TRBJ1-2, with a possible D match to TRBD1 (5 bases). There are 15 residues in the CDR3. Germline V gene lookup returns CDR1 SGHDT and CDR2 YYEEEE. V gave up 7 bases and J gave up 0 bases, with 16 bases separating them. This CDR3 reads CASSEGGTPNYGYTF. The CDR3 coding sequence is TGTGCCAGCTCCGAGGGAGGGACCCCTAACTATGGCTACACCTTC.

This sequence joins TRBV19 and TRBJ2-1, with 9 bases lining up with TRBD1. This CDR3 is 15 amino acids long. Per the germline V gene, CDR1 is LNHDA and CDR2 is SQIVND (reference sequence). Trimming removed 1 base from V and 9 bases from J; junction bases left unmatched: 7. The CDR3 region is CASSIGQGETREQFF. CDR3 nucleotides: TGTGCCAGTAGTATAGGACAGGGGGAAACCCGTGAGCAGTTCTTC.